This entry is about one T cell receptor beta chain. The assay was immunoSEQ multiplex PCR, and TCRdb's table has in-frame clones only and misses some. The repertoire holds 67,000 or so clones, with roughly 90% as singletons. The data were obtained in a study of T cells after somatic rescue of genetic block. In germline, CDR1 is SGHRS, CDR2 YFSETQ. The trim removed 1 base at V and 1 base at J, leaving 6 bases unmatched. This CDR3 spans 17 amino acids. The sequence was collected from a man under 40. J is TRBJ2-3 and V is TRBV5-1; TRBD2 matches 10 bases. Sequencing used peripheral blood mononuclear cells (PBMCs). The CDR3 reads CASSLTSGTSGTDTQYF. Written as DNA, the CDR3 is TGCGCCAGCAGCTTGACTTCGGGGACTAGCGGCACAGATACGCAGTATTTT.